The 25 T cell receptor beta chains listed next were all sequenced from one sample in a study of identical twins. Using its own MiXCR run on the 5' RACE reads, TCRdb lists one record per CDR3 protein. The table records 650,000 to 750,000 distinct CDR3 sequences, about 20% of them present only once. This sample also appeared in a second study, on T cells expressing NK-cell markers.

Sequencing input: PBMCs. Every receptor here comes from a woman younger than 35 in good health.

This clonotype was seen a few times. J is TRBJ1-5 and V is TRBV6-5; no reliable D call. V lost 4 bases, J lost 1 base, and 11 bases lay in between. CDR3 length: 15 residues. Germline V gene sequence: CDR1 MNHEY, CDR2 SVGAGI. The CDR3 spells CASSLSGLSNQPQHF. CDR3 DNA: TGTGCCAGCAGTTTAAGCGGGTTAAGCAATCAGCCCCAGCATTTT.

This clonotype was found a few times. This chain connects TRBV20-1 to TRBJ2-5, with a tentative D call TRBD2 (5 bases). The CDR3 consists of 13 residues. The germline V gene has CDR1 DFQATT and CDR2 SNEGSKA (reference sequence). The germline V and J ends were trimmed by 3 bases and 3 bases, with 11 bases remaining between them. CDR3 nucleotides: TGCAGTGCTAGTGGGCTAGCTGAAGAGACCCAGTACTTC. Translating it yields CSASGLAEETQYF.

The chain links TRBV20-1 to TRBJ2-7; a possible D gene is TRBD2 (5 bases). Per the germline V gene, CDR1 is DFQATT and CDR2 is SNEGSKA (reference sequence). The CDR3 runs 13 residues. The V end lost 0 bases, the J end lost 2 bases, and 8 bases lay between the germline ends. CDR3 amino acids: CSARDYGTYEQYF. The CDR3 DNA reads as TGCAGTGCTAGAGACTACGGGACCTACGAGCAGTACTTC.

This clonotype was detected only a few times. V gene TRBV12-3 or TRBV12-4 combines with J gene TRBJ2-4; D could derive from TRBD1 or TRBD2 (5 bases each). V lost 6 bases to trimming and J lost 0 bases, with 12 bases between them. This CDR3 region has 15 residues. CDR3 sequence reads: CASSPGRLAKNIQYF. CDR3 bases: TGTGCCAGCAGCCCGGGACGGCTAGCCAAAAACATTCAGTACTTC.

The J gene is TRBJ1-2, the V gene TRBV5-1; TRBD1 is a possible D gene (6 bases). This CDR3 has 13 amino acids. Germline CDR1 is SGHRS and CDR2 is YFSETQ. V was clipped by 5 bases and J by 7 bases, with 15 bases between them. In DNA form, the CDR3 reads TGCGCCAGCAGAAGCGAGGGGGGGTCTGGCTACACCTTC. The encoded protein is CASRSEGGSGYTF.

This clonotype has at least ten counts. The V call is TRBV20-1, the J call TRBJ2-7, with 9 bases lining up with TRBD1. The CDR3 runs 13 residues. The ends lost 5 bases at V and 7 bases at J; junction bases unmatched: 9. The germline V gene has CDR1 DFQATT and CDR2 SNEGSKA (reference sequence). CDR3 nucleotides: TGCAGTGCTCTAAGGCCACAGGGGGCAGAGCAGTACTTC. Its protein product is CSALRPQGAEQYF.

This chain uses TRBV5-1 with TRBJ2-7; the D is unclear. With 4 bases removed from V and 3 bases from J, the gap between germline ends came to 14 bases. Germline V gene sequence: CDR1 SGHRS, CDR2 YFSETQ. The CDR3 loop spans 14 amino acids. CDR3 in amino acids: CASSPTGPLYEQYF. The CDR3 DNA reads TGCGCCAGCAGCCCGACCGGGCCCCTCTACGAGCAGTACTTC.

The J gene is TRBJ1-5, the V gene TRBV29-1, with TRBD1 matching 7 bases. In germline, CDR1 is SQVTM, CDR2 ANQGSEA. The CDR3 consists of 13 residues. The V gene end was trimmed by 6 bases and the J gene end by 9 bases; junction bases not matched to a gene: 11. The DNA for the CDR3 is TGCAGCGTCCAGACAGGGTCGGCGAGGCCCCAGCATTTT. This codes for CSVQTGSARPQHF. Full variable domain (outside the CDR3, taken from reference TRBV29-1 and TRBJ1-5): SAVISQKPSRDICQRGTSLTIQCQVDSQVTMMFWYRQQPGQSLTLIATANQGSEATYESGFVIDKFPISRPNLTFSTLTVSNMSPEDSSIYLCSVQTGSARPQHFGDGTRLSIL.

Ten or more counts support this clonotype. The chain carries TRBV7-8 and TRBJ1-1, with D uncertain. CDR1 and CDR2 (germline): SGHVS, FQNEAQ. The CDR3 extends over 15 amino acids. V shed 1 base and J shed 4 bases, with 13 bases lying between them. The CDR3 sequence is CASSLDPHRVTEAFF. The CDR3 region has the DNA TGTGCCAGCAGCTTAGACCCCCACAGAGTCACTGAAGCTTTCTTT.

This clonotype was seen more than once but under ten times. V usage is TRBV7-2 and J usage is TRBJ2-1, with 8 bases aligning to TRBD2. V was pared by 5 bases and J by 8 bases, with 8 bases of the junction left unmatched. CDR1 is SGHTA and CDR2 is FQGNSA in the germline V gene. The CDR3 consists of 14 residues. In DNA form, the CDR3 reads TGTGCCAGCAGCCCGGGACTAGATTATCATGAGCAGTTCTTC. Translating it yields CASSPGLDYHEQFF.

J is TRBJ2-5 and V is TRBV18; D is unclear. The CDR3 has 13 amino acids. Trimming removed 0 bases from V and 4 bases from J, with 6 bases in between. The germline CDR1 and CDR2 sequences are KGHSH and LQKENI. This CDR3 is CASSPPSGETQYF. CDR3 bases: TGTGCCAGCTCACCACCCTCAGGAGAGACCCAGTACTTC. The full variable domain, completed using reference TRBV18 and TRBJ2-5, is NAGVMQNPRHLVRRRGQEARLRCSPMKGHSHVYWYRQLPEEGLKFMVYLQKENIIDESGMPKERFSAEFPKEGPSILRIQQVVRGDSAAYFCASSPPSGETQYFGPGTRLLVL.

The CDR3, as DNA: TGCGCCAGCAGCCGCCGGCCCGTTCAAGAGACCCAGTACTTC. Translated: CASSRRPVQETQYF. This chain uses TRBV5-1 with TRBJ2-5; no clear D. Trimming took off 4 bases at V and 2 bases at J, with 12 bases between the two ends. Germline V gene sequence: CDR1 SGHRS, CDR2 YFSETQ. CDR3 length: 14 residues.

This chain uses TRBV20-1 with TRBJ2-3, with unresolved D. Trimming removed 3 bases from V and 3 bases from J, with 13 bases in between. Germline CDR1 DFQATT, CDR2 SNEGSKA (reference sequence). The CDR3 runs 14 residues. CDR3 DNA sequence: TGCAGTGCTAGTTTAGGACGTACAACAGATACGCAGTATTTT. This translates into CSASLGRTTDTQYF.

As regards this clonotype: One junction end does not reproduce the germline sequence, and a read error may be involved. The rearrangement joins TRBV6-1 to TRBJ1-1; D perhaps matches TRBD1 (6 bases). Germline CDR1 MNHNS, CDR2 SASEGT. The CDR3 is 12 residues long. CDR3 in amino acids: CACDRKGGFGTF. In nucleotides, the CDR3 is TGTGCCTGCGACAGGAAAGGAGGATTCGGAACCTTT.

The chain couples TRBV7-9 to TRBJ2-1; D ambiguous. CDR3 length: 13 amino acids. V gave up 1 base and J gave up 10 bases, with 11 bases separating them. The germline V gene has CDR1 SEHNR and CDR2 FQNEAQ (reference sequence). CDR3 residues: CASSLDLLGEQFF. The CDR3 bases are TGTGCCAGCAGCTTAGACCTCTTAGGAGAGCAGTTCTTC.

The chain uses TRBV12-3 or TRBV12-4 and TRBJ2-2; tentatively, D is TRBD1 (6 bases). The CDR3 length is 14 residues. V shed 8 bases and J shed 7 bases, with 17 bases lying between them. As DNA, the CDR3 is TGTGCCAGCGGAACCTCAGGGGTAGGCGGGGAGCTGTTTTTT. Encoded protein: CASGTSGVGGELFF.

This clonotype appeared a few times. The gene calls are TRBV4-3 and TRBJ1-1; tentative D call: TRBD1 (5 bases). The CDR3 extends over 14 amino acids. V lost 4 bases, J lost 7 bases, and 16 bases lay in between. The germline V gene has CDR1 LGHNA and CDR2 YSLEER. The CDR3 loop reads CASSRTFEGIEAFF. CDR3 nucleotides: TGCGCCAGCAGCCGCACTTTCGAGGGGATTGAAGCTTTCTTT.

V and J are TRBV12-3 or TRBV12-4 and TRBJ2-3; D is possibly TRBD2 (6 bases). The length of the CDR3 is 17 residues. With 6 bases removed from V and 5 bases from J, the gap between germline ends came to 24 bases. CDR3 in amino acids: CASSEWRTRAGRDTQYF. The CDR3 DNA is TGTGCCAGCAGCGAGTGGAGAACTAGGGCGGGGAGAGATACGCAGTATTTT.

Turning to this clonotype: Sequence at one end of the junction differs from germline and may be a read error. The chain couples TRBV5-1 to TRBJ2-7; 9 bases are shared with TRBD2. Per the germline V gene, CDR1 is SGHRS and CDR2 is YFSETQ. The CDR3 totals 13 residues. CDR3 in amino acids: CASSPGTSYELYF. The CDR3 nucleotides read TGCGCCAGCAGCCCTGGGACTAGCTACGAGCTGTACTTC.

The CDR3: CASTEFRDRGTEAFF. Written as DNA, the CDR3 is TGTGCCAGCACTGAATTCCGGGACAGGGGCACTGAAGCTTTCTTT. The chain combines TRBV12-3 or TRBV12-4 with TRBJ1-1; 10 positions match TRBD1. V lost 7 bases and J lost 4; bases outside the gene matches: 9. This CDR3 has 15 residues.

This chain joins TRBV4-3 and TRBJ2-7, with 7 bases lining up with TRBD2. In germline, CDR1 is LGHNA, CDR2 YSLEER. J lost 3 bases, V lost 4 bases, and 6 bases had no gene match. This CDR3 has 14 amino acids. CDR3 nucleotide sequence: TGCGCCAGCAGCCCGAGGCGGGAGAACTACGAGCAGTACTTC. Its protein is CASSPRRENYEQYF.

The chain employs TRBV5-1 and TRBJ2-2, with 13 bases aligning to TRBD2. CDR1 SGHRS and CDR2 YFSETQ come from the germline V gene. The V segment lost 3 bases and the J segment 7 bases; nucleotides outside the gene matches: 6. CDR3 length: 16 residues. DNA for the CDR3: TGCGCCAGCAGCTCCGGGACTAGCGGGGTGAACGGGGAGCTGTTTTTT. Its protein product is CASSSGTSGVNGELFF.

This clonotype appeared a few times. The rearrangement links TRBV5-1 to TRBJ2-1; D might be TRBD1 (5 bases). V was cut by 4 bases and J by 7 bases, with 18 bases left in between. The CDR3 is made up of 15 amino acids. The germline V gene has CDR1 SGHRS and CDR2 YFSETQ. The DNA for the CDR3 is TGCGCCAGCAGCCTCACCGGCCAGGGAAGAAATGAGCAGTTCTTC. Amino acids: CASSLTGQGRNEQFF.

The chain employs TRBV5-1 and TRBJ2-5, with D possibly TRBD2 on 6 matching bases. The V and J ends lost 4 bases and 3 bases respectively, with 16 bases between them. Per germline, CDR1 SGHRS and CDR2 YFSETQ. This CDR3 is built from 15 residues. The CDR3 here is CASSPRGLSEETQYF. In DNA, the CDR3 is TGCGCCAGCAGCCCCCGGGGACTGTCCGAAGAGACCCAGTACTTC.

The V call is TRBV7-9, the J call TRBJ2-4, with D maybe TRBD2 (5 bases). Germline V gene lookup returns CDR1 SEHNR and CDR2 FQNEAQ (reference sequence). Trimming stripped 3 bases from V and 2 bases from J, with 8 bases between. The CDR3 covers 14 residues. CDR3 sequence reads: CASSLASPKNIQYF. For the CDR3, the DNA is TGTGCCAGCAGCTTGGCTAGCCCCAAAAACATTCAGTACTTC.